This T cell receptor (beta chain) emerged from a study of blood T cell repertoires in COVID-19. The V gene's germline CDR1 is SNHLY and CDR2 FYNNEI. V lost 4 bases and J 1 base, leaving 5 bases between the germline ends. The CDR3 length is 13 residues. Profiling relied on immunoSEQ multiplex PCR, and the TCRdb table lists in-frame clones only, not all of them. The table records approximately 110,000 clones, around 88% of them present only once. This clone was found once. The sequenced sample consisted of peripheral blood. The receptor was isolated from a human donor in a cohort sampled during active COVID-19. The chain is built from TRBV2 and TRBJ1-5; D is undetermined. CDR3 protein: CASSVASNQPQHF. The CDR3 DNA reads TGTGCCAGCAGTGTGGCAAGCAATCAGCCCCAGCATTTT. Complete variable domain (other parts from reference TRBV2 and TRBJ1-5): EPEVTQTPSHQVTQMGQEVILRCVPISNHLYFYWYRQILGQKVEFLVSFYNNEISEKSEIFDDQFSVERPDGSNFTLKIRSTKLEDSAMYFCASSVASNQPQHFGDGTRLSIL.